This TCR beta chain was recovered during a study of shared clonotypes between healthy human individuals. Using immunoSEQ multiplex PCR, the repertoire was profiled, and TCRdb retains in-frame clones only, with some absent. The sample yields over a million clones, around 97% seen once. Germline CDR1 SGHDT, CDR2 YYEEEE. This CDR3 region has 16 residues. V trimming: 2 bases; J trimming: 1 base; junction bases outside the gene matches: 4. The chain has TRBV5-6 and TRBJ2-5, with 11 bases fitting TRBD2. This clonotype originated in a man under 40 in good health. Sequenced sample: naive CD4+ T cells sorted from blood. Stated subset: CD45RA+ positively selected. CDR3 sequence reads: CASSFLAGGFQETQYF. The CDR3 DNA reads as TGTGCCAGCAGCTTTCTAGCGGGGGGATTCCAAGAGACCCAGTACTTC.